These 28 T cell receptor beta chains were sequenced from one sample in a study of OX40 agonist ivuxolimab in advanced cancers. Library generation was performed with the immunoSEQ multiplex PCR assay. TCRdb re-hosts the immuneACCESS table, in-frame sequences only. Its copies lack some clones; in the studies checked, an unresolved V gene accounts for under half of them, and the cause for the rest is not known. Here the sample has some 94,000 clones; about 90% occur a single time. Jointly, the top ten make up approximately 0.81% of the sample. The source material was CD4+ or CD8+ T cells sorted from blood, sampled in a trial of the OX40 agonist ivuxolimab. These receptors were obtained from an adult with an advanced solid tumor such as melanoma, head and neck, liver or kidney cancer.

The chain combines TRBV29-1 with TRBJ2-7, with D perhaps matching TRBD2 (6 bases). Germline V gene lookup returns CDR1 SQVTM and CDR2 ANQGSEA. CDR3 length equals 11 residues. V was clipped by 7 bases and J by 6 bases, with 13 bases between them. In nucleotides, the CDR3 is TGCAGCGGGGGGGTGGCGTCCGAGCAGTACTTC. This codes for CSGGVASEQYF.

The chain uses TRBV5-1 and TRBJ2-6; D ambiguous. V was shortened by 0 bases and J by 0 bases, with 4 bases between the two germline ends. The CDR3 runs to 15 residues. The germline V gene encodes CDR1 SGHRS and CDR2 YFSETQ. Here the CDR3 DNA reads TGCGCCAGCAGCTTGGAAGACTCTGGGGCCAACGTCCTGACTTTC. It yields the protein CASSLEDSGANVLTF.

The chain has TRBV7-2 and TRBJ1-5; the match to TRBD1 covers 8 bases. The V segment lost 1 base and the J segment 9 bases; nucleotides outside the gene matches: 11. The CDR3 sequence is 16 residues long. Germline CDR1 reads SGHTA; CDR2 reads FQGNSA. The CDR3 reads CASSLDGGTGVMPQHF. Written as DNA, the CDR3 is TGTGCCAGCAGCTTAGATGGGGGGACAGGAGTAATGCCCCAGCATTTT.

The chain recombines TRBV7-2 with TRBJ2-3; 8 nucleotides agree with TRBD2. In germline, CDR1 is SGHTA, CDR2 FQGNSA. The CDR3 is 16 amino acids. The V gene end was trimmed by 1 base and the J gene end by 1 base; junction bases not matched to a gene: 4. The CDR3 spells CASSLGGSGGTDTQYF. CDR3 in DNA: TGTGCCAGCAGCTTAGGGGGTAGCGGGGGCACAGATACGCAGTATTTT.

The J gene is TRBJ1-2, the V gene TRBV14, with D hard to call. Germline V gives CDR1 SGHDN, CDR2 FVKESK. V dropped 4 bases and J dropped 4 bases, with 10 bases sitting between them. CDR3 length: 13 amino acids. The CDR3 is CASSLLMAYGYTF. CDR3 bases: TGTGCCAGCAGCCTACTGATGGCCTATGGCTACACCTTC.

This clone was observed a handful of times. The V and J genes are TRBV28 and TRBJ2-7, with 9 positions matching TRBD2. The germline CDR1 and CDR2 sequences are MDHEN and SYDVKM. V shed 6 bases, J shed 3 bases, and the junction held 9 bases outside the gene matches. This CDR3 is 15 amino acids long. CDR3 DNA sequence: TGTGCCAGCAGGTACCTTAGCGGGAGAGGCTACGAGCAGTACTTC. Encoded protein: CASRYLSGRGYEQYF.

This clone was detected only once. The chain carries TRBV9 and TRBJ2-3; tentative D call: TRBD1 (5 bases). In germline, CDR1 is SGDLS, CDR2 YYNGEE. This CDR3 contains 16 residues. Trimming took 0 bases from V and 2 from J, leaving 13 bases between them. The CDR3 protein is CASSVVGQGFTDTQYF. For the CDR3, the DNA is TGTGCCAGCAGCGTAGTTGGGCAGGGCTTCACAGATACGCAGTATTTT.

In nucleotides, the CDR3 is TGTGCCAGCAGCTTAGCTACGGGGACAGGGGGCACCTTC. This sequence encodes CASSLATGTGGTF. The gene calls are TRBV7-2 and TRBJ1-2, with 11 positions matching TRBD1. Germline V gene sequence: CDR1 SGHTA, CDR2 FQGNSA. After removal of 0 bases from V and 13 bases from J, the junction contained 4 bases not matched to a gene. The CDR3 runs 13 residues.

A remark on this clone: In the same sample, other DNA sequences code for this CDR3. In nucleotides, the CDR3 is TGTGCCAGCAGCTTCGTGAACACTGAAGCTTTCTTT. Translating gives CASSFVNTEAFF. The genes are TRBV7-2 and TRBJ1-1; D remains ambiguous. Deletions cut 3 bases from V and 0 bases from J, with 2 bases between. This CDR3 contains 12 residues. In germline, CDR1 is SGHTA, CDR2 FQGNSA. Full variable domain (rest looked up from reference TRBV7-2 and TRBJ1-1): GAGVSQSPSNKVTEKGKDVELRCDPISGHTALYWYRQSLGQGLEFLIYFQGNSAPDKSGLPSDRFSAERTGGSVSTLTIQRTQQEDSAVYLCASSFVNTEAFFGQGTRLTVV.

The chain employs TRBV7-2 and TRBJ2-7; 9 bases agree with TRBD2. The CDR3 runs 15 residues. Germline values: CDR1 SGHTA, CDR2 FQGNSA. The V gene end was trimmed by 5 bases and the J gene end by 3 bases; junction bases not matched to a gene: 8. CDR3 sequence (DNA): TGTGCCAGCAGCACAGCTAGCGGGGAAGGCTACGAGCAGTACTTC. Protein product: CASSTASGEGYEQYF. The full variable domain, in which reference TRBV7-2 and TRBJ2-7 provide the parts outside the CDR3, is GAGVSQSPSNKVTEKGKDVELRCDPISGHTALYWYRQSLGQGLEFLIYFQGNSAPDKSGLPSDRFSAERTGGSVSTLTIQRTQQEDSAVYLCASSTASGEGYEQYFGPGTRLTVT.

V usage is TRBV9 and J usage is TRBJ2-5; 11 bases match TRBD2. Germline lookup yields CDR1 SGDLS and CDR2 YYNGEE. The CDR3 has 16 residues. The V segment lost 2 bases and the J segment 5 bases; nucleotides outside the gene matches: 8. The CDR3 here is CASSVIAGGPWETQYF. The CDR3 DNA sequence: TGTGCCAGCAGCGTCATAGCGGGAGGGCCTTGGGAGACCCAGTACTTC.

V is TRBV4-2 and J is TRBJ2-1, with 7 bases matching TRBD1. V lost 0 bases, J lost 6 bases, and 5 bases stayed unmatched. Germline loops: CDR1 LGHNA, CDR2 YNFKEQ. CDR3 length: 15 amino acids. Here the CDR3 reads CASSQDRGKLNEQFF. CDR3 DNA sequence: TGTGCCAGCAGCCAAGACAGGGGGAAACTCAATGAGCAGTTCTTC.

This clone was found once. This chain links TRBV9 with TRBJ2-3, with 7 bases aligning to TRBD2. CDR1 and CDR2 (germline): SGDLS, YYNGEE. Unmatched junction bases numbered 4, after V lost 0 bases and J lost 6 bases. This CDR3 contains 14 residues. The CDR3 spells CASSVDGSGDTQYF. As DNA, the CDR3 is TGTGCCAGCAGCGTAGATGGTAGCGGGGATACGCAGTATTTT.

This clone was found once. The chain couples TRBV11-3 to TRBJ2-2; D is undetermined. The V and J ends lost 2 bases and 4 bases respectively, with 8 bases between them. The CDR3 is made up of 14 amino acids. Per the germline V gene, CDR1 is SGHNT and CDR2 is YENEEA. CDR3 amino acids: CASSLNPGTGELFF. The CDR3 DNA reads as TGTGCCAGCAGCTTAAACCCGGGCACCGGGGAGCTGTTTTTT.

The rearrangement uses TRBV9 and TRBJ1-4, with TRBD1 matching over 11 bases. CDR3 length: 15 amino acids. V was pared by 2 bases and J by 4 bases, with 1 base of the junction left unmatched. The germline gives CDR1 SGDLS, CDR2 YYNGEE. This CDR3 is CASSVGQGGNEKLFF. DNA for the CDR3: TGTGCCAGCAGCGTGGGACAGGGGGGTAATGAAAAACTGTTTTTT.

This chain links TRBV29-1 with TRBJ2-5, with a possible D match to TRBD1 (5 bases). The length of the CDR3 is 15 residues. V was pared by 6 bases and J by 2 bases, with 19 bases between. The germline CDR1 and CDR2 sequences are SQVTM and ANQGSEA. The CDR3 nucleotides are TGCAGCGTCCCCCTCGGGTCCAGACAGCAAGAGACCCAGTACTTC. Translation gives CSVPLGSRQQETQYF.

The gene calls are TRBV18 and TRBJ2-3; D gene uncertain. Germline V CDR1 and CDR2: KGHSH, LQKENI. The CDR3 extends over 17 amino acids. V was cut by 0 bases and J by 3 bases, with 16 bases left in between. The CDR3 is CASSPPYQSRGTDTQYF. CDR3 coding DNA: TGTGCCAGCTCACCACCCTACCAGAGCAGAGGAACAGATACGCAGTATTTT.

This clone showed up just once. The chain carries TRBV10-3 and TRBJ2-7; possible D gene TRBD2, 7 bases. The CDR3 is made up of 14 amino acids. The germline V gene encodes CDR1 ENHRY and CDR2 SYGVKD. V dropped 2 bases and J dropped 4 bases, with 12 bases sitting between them. CDR3 sequence reads: CAISEGLGGYEQYF. Here the CDR3 DNA reads TGTGCCATCAGTGAGGGACTAGGGGGATACGAGCAGTACTTC.

The chain carries TRBV25-1 and TRBJ1-4; no firm D call. Trimming removed 5 bases at V and 8 bases at J, with 15 bases between. CDR3 length: 14 amino acids. Germline values: CDR1 MGHDK, CDR2 SYGVNS. The CDR3 DNA sequence: TGTGCCAGCAGTCCTCCTTTGGGGTTCGAAAAACTGTTTTTT. This translates into CASSPPLGFEKLFF.

The chain carries TRBV10-3 and TRBJ1-3; D gene ambiguous. From germline, CDR1 is ENHRY and CDR2 SYGVKD. V lost 0 bases, J lost 2 bases, and 14 bases lay in between. This CDR3 is built from 17 residues. The CDR3, as DNA: TGTGCCATCAGTGAGTCGATTAAGGGTCCCCCTGGAAACACCATATATTTT. Amino acid sequence: CAISESIKGPPGNTIYF.

The chain recombines TRBV4-2 with TRBJ2-3; 8 bases map to TRBD1. V was pared by 2 bases and J by 2 bases, with 6 bases of the junction left unmatched. The germline gives CDR1 LGHNA, CDR2 YNFKEQ. The CDR3 has 16 residues. The CDR3 nucleotides are TGTGCCAGCAGCCAACTCGCGCAGGGGGCCACAGATACGCAGTATTTT. It encodes CASSQLAQGATDTQYF.

This clone was recorded only once. The gene calls are TRBV5-1 and TRBJ2-7; 7 bases are a match to TRBD2. This CDR3 region has 14 residues. V dropped 1 base and J dropped 2; count of bases not matched to a gene: 3. Germline V gene lookup returns CDR1 SGHRS and CDR2 YFSETQ. The CDR3: CASSLLGGTYEQYF. In DNA form, the CDR3 reads TGCGCCAGCAGCTTGCTGGGGGGGACCTACGAGCAGTACTTC.

This chain joins TRBV9 and TRBJ1-1; 7 bases line up with TRBD1. This CDR3 contains 14 residues. Losses at the gene ends were 0 bases for V and 10 bases for J; bases not matched to a gene: 9. Looked up from germline, CDR1 is SGDLS and CDR2 is YYNGEE. The CDR3 DNA sequence: TGTGCCAGCAGCGTAGTAGGACAAGGGGGCGCAGCTTTCTTT. This gives the protein CASSVVGQGGAAFF. The whole variable domain, filled in from reference TRBV9 and TRBJ1-1, reads DSGVTQTPKHLITATGQRVTLRCSPRSGDLSVYWYQQSLDQGLQFLIQYYNGEERAKGNILERFSAQQFPDLHSELNLSSLELGDSALYFCASSVVGQGGAAFFGQGTRLTVV.

As to this clone: One junction end disagrees with the germline gene, perhaps due to a read error. The chain employs TRBV7-7 and TRBJ2-1; 13 bases fit TRBD2. The CDR3 sequence is 16 residues long. Germline CDR1 is SSHAT and CDR2 is FNYEAQ (reference sequence). The CDR3 here is CASSLAGTSGTNEQFF. The CDR3 DNA reads TGTGCTAGCAGCTTGGCCGGGACTAGCGGGACGAATGAGCAGTTCTTC.

The chain carries TRBV6-5 and TRBJ1-5; D uncertain. Between the trimmed V and J ends, which lost 7 bases and 9 bases, there was a span of 13 bases. CDR1 is MNHEY, CDR2 SVGAGI, per germline. The CDR3 runs 12 residues. The CDR3 protein is CASTPAGGPQHF. The CDR3 DNA is TGTGCCAGCACCCCAGCCGGTGGGCCCCAGCATTTT.

The chain employs TRBV4-3 and TRBJ1-6; tentative D call: TRBD1 (6 bases). Trimming removed 0 bases from V and 7 bases from J, with 7 bases in between. This CDR3 has 14 amino acids. The V gene's germline CDR1 is LGHNA and CDR2 YSLEER. CDR3 nucleotide sequence: TGCGCCAGCAGCCAAGACAGGGGCAATTCACCCCTCCACTTT. This sequence encodes CASSQDRGNSPLHF.

This chain joins TRBV4-3 and TRBJ2-3; the match to TRBD1 covers 10 bases. J was trimmed by 4 bases and V by 4 bases; bases with no gene match: 5. This CDR3 is 15 amino acids long. Germline V lookup: CDR1 LGHNA, CDR2 YSLEER. CDR3 in amino acids: CASSLAGQGPDTQYF. The CDR3 region has the DNA TGCGCCAGCAGCCTCGCGGGACAGGGGCCAGATACGCAGTATTTT.

The chain joins TRBV10-3 to TRBJ1-1; TRBD1 agrees at 9 bases. CDR1 and CDR2 from the germline V gene are ENHRY and SYGVKD. The CDR3 contains 14 residues. After removal of 6 bases from V and 5 bases from J, the junction contained 7 bases not matched to a gene. CDR3 region: CAISLDRGRTEAFF. In DNA form, the CDR3 reads TGTGCCATCAGCTTGGACAGGGGAAGAACTGAAGCTTTCTTT.